Below, 19 T cell receptor beta chains from the same sample are listed, as sequenced in a study of metastatic and nonmetastatic thyroid tumors (dated by TCRdb to 2020 to 2022). Library construction relied on PCR. Reads for this sample came from an Illumina HiSeq 4000. TCRdb's own reprocessing of the public reads used fastp at Q25 and MiXCR and kept productive beta chains. The sample table lists about 38,000 clones, roughly 45% of them with a count of one. Together, the top ten hold around a quarter of the sample. No patient had received any treatment before thyroid surgery. The sequenced material came from tumor tissue. These receptors originate from a male donor with papillary thyroid cancer or a benign thyroid nodule (not recorded which). Some clones in this sample may be carry-over from other donors' samples.

The chain is built from TRBV24-1 and TRBJ2-1; either TRBD1 or TRBD2 may supply D (6 bases each). Germline V gives CDR1 KGHDR, CDR2 SFDVKD. The length of the CDR3 is 16 residues. With 1 base removed from V and 4 bases from J, the gap between germline ends came to 13 bases. The CDR3 nucleotides read TGTGCCACCAGTGATTTTTGGGGGGCGAGTTACAATGAGCAGTTCTTC. Translation gives CATSDFWGASYNEQFF.

The V call is TRBV4-2, the J call TRBJ2-7; TRBD2 agrees at 7 bases. Germline CDR1 is LGHNA and CDR2 is YNFKEQ. The V segment lost 3 bases and the J segment 4 bases; nucleotides outside the gene matches: 9. The CDR3 is 15 residues long. CDR3 loop: CASSQTLASGYEQYF. The CDR3 nucleotides are TGTGCCAGCAGCCAGACCTTGGCTAGCGGATACGAGCAGTACTTC.

This clone is large (0.1 to 1%) in the sample. The CDR3 is CASSLGAGMGNTEAFF. The CDR3 DNA reads TGCGCCAGCAGCTTGGGGGCAGGGATGGGGAACACTGAAGCTTTCTTT. The rearrangement uses TRBV5-1 and TRBJ1-1, with a tentative D call TRBD1 (5 bases). The CDR3 has 16 residues. CDR1 and CDR2 (germline): SGHRS, YFSETQ. V gave up 0 bases and J gave up 1 base, with 13 bases separating them. Together with reference TRBV5-1 and TRBJ1-1, the CDR3 gives the full variable domain: KAGVTQTPRYLIKTRGQQVTLSCSPISGHRSVSWYQQTPGQGLQFLFEYFSETQRNKGNFPGRFSGRQFSNSRSEMNVSTLELGDSALYLCASSLGAGMGNTEAFFGQGTRLTVV.

There are many counts of this clone. V is TRBV11-2 and J is TRBJ2-7, with D tentatively TRBD1 (5 bases). Germline CDR1 is SGHAT and CDR2 is FQNNGV. V lost 2 bases and J lost 2, with 10 bases in between. The CDR3 is 14 residues long. Here the CDR3 reads CASSLTDNTYEQYF. The CDR3 DNA sequence: TGTGCCAGCAGCTTAACGGACAACACCTACGAGCAGTACTTC.

This chain connects TRBV9 to TRBJ2-5, with a possible D match to TRBD1 (5 bases). The CDR3 is made up of 15 amino acids. Per the germline V gene, CDR1 is SGDLS and CDR2 is YYNGEE. Trimming shortened V by 6 bases and J by 5 bases, and 20 bases separated the two germline ends. Written as DNA, the CDR3 is TGTGCCAGCACCCAAGGGGCAGCCGTCCGGGAGACCCAGTACTTC. It specifies CASTQGAAVRETQYF.

The chain has TRBV7-3 and TRBJ2-2; 12 bases align to TRBD2. The V segment lost 4 bases and the J segment 8 bases; nucleotides outside the gene matches: 11. The CDR3 loop spans 17 amino acids. Germline loops: CDR1 SGHTA, CDR2 FQGTGA. Here the CDR3 reads CASSSNRLAGERGELFF. The CDR3 region has the DNA TGTGCCAGCAGCTCAAATCGACTAGCGGGAGAACGGGGGGAGCTGTTTTTT.

The V call is TRBV3-1, the J call TRBJ1-6; D may be TRBD1 (6 bases). This CDR3 has 14 residues. V lost 1 base and J lost 9, with 10 bases in between. Looked up from germline, CDR1 is LGHDT and CDR2 is YNNKEL (reference sequence). The CDR3 sequence: CASSQARGRSPLHF. The CDR3 DNA is TGTGCCAGCAGCCAAGCCAGGGGACGTTCACCCCTCCACTTT.

V usage is TRBV28 and J usage is TRBJ2-3; no clear D. The V gene lost 6 bases and the J gene lost 2 bases, with 3 bases spanning the gap. The CDR3 is 11 residues long. The germline V gene has CDR1 MDHEN and CDR2 SYDVKM. This chain's CDR3 is CASRYTDTQYF. As DNA, the CDR3 is TGTGCCAGCAGATACACAGATACGCAGTATTTT.

The chain is built from TRBV4-1 and TRBJ2-7, with D unresolved. V lost 2 bases and J 0 bases, leaving 20 bases between the germline ends. Germline V CDR1 and CDR2: MGHRA, YSYEKL. The CDR3 is 18 amino acids. CDR3 in amino acids: CASSQNLGGDLSSYEQYF. DNA for the CDR3: TGCGCCAGCAGCCAAAACTTGGGCGGAGACTTAAGCTCCTACGAGCAGTACTTC.

The gene calls are TRBV14 and TRBJ2-1, with 10 bases fitting TRBD2. Losses at the gene ends were 1 base for V and 0 bases for J; bases not matched to a gene: 9. The germline CDR1 and CDR2 sequences are SGHDN and FVKESK. The CDR3 has 19 amino acids. The CDR3 reads CASSQVWTSGRYSYNEQFF. CDR3 in DNA: TGTGCCAGCAGCCAAGTATGGACTAGCGGTCGTTACTCCTACAATGAGCAGTTCTTC.

The V and J genes are TRBV6-1 and TRBJ1-5; D gene uncertain. CDR1 is MNHNS, CDR2 SASEGT, per germline. The CDR3 spans 11 residues. Trimming stripped 6 bases from V and 6 bases from J, with 6 bases between. The CDR3 DNA sequence: TGTGCCAGCAGGGGTCTTCAGCCCCAGCATTTT. Translation gives CASRGLQPQHF.

In this sample, this clone turned up a few times. V gene TRBV19 combines with J gene TRBJ1-5; D not resolved. V shed 3 bases and J shed 9 bases, with 15 bases lying between them. The CDR3 runs 14 residues. CDR1 is LNHDA, CDR2 SQIVND, per germline (reference sequence). The CDR3 DNA is TGTGCCAGTAGTATTACGCAGGAGAGGTGGCCCCAGCATTTT. Translated, it gives CASSITQERWPQHF.

The sample holds a few counts of this clone. CDR3 sequence (DNA): TGTGCCAGCAGTGCGCCGAGGGCCCGCTCCTACGAGCAGTACTTC. It yields the protein CASSAPRARSYEQYF. The V gene is TRBV6-1, the J gene TRBJ2-7, with a weak D call TRBD2 (5 bases). The germline V gene encodes CDR1 MNHNS and CDR2 SASEGT. V lost 4 bases, J lost 0 bases, and 13 bases lay in between. The CDR3 is 15 amino acids.

The CDR3 spells CASRPPQGLGNQPQHF. For the CDR3, the DNA is TGTGCCAGCAGACCACCCCAGGGGTTAGGAAATCAGCCCCAGCATTTT. The rearrangement links TRBV12-3 or TRBV12-4 to TRBJ1-5; D may be TRBD1 (6 bases). The CDR3 covers 16 residues. V was shortened by 6 bases and J by 4 bases, with 19 bases between the two germline ends.

As regards this clone: This may come from a read error, since a much larger clone is one base off. The chain recombines TRBV14 with TRBJ2-6; tentatively, D is TRBD1 or TRBD2 (6 bases each). CDR1 is SGHDN and CDR2 is FVKESK in the germline V gene. The CDR3 totals 13 residues. Trimming stripped 4 bases from V and 8 bases from J, with 9 bases between. The CDR3 bases are TGTGCCAGCAGCCGGAGGGGGTCCAACGTCCTGACTTTC. Encoded protein: CASSRRGSNVLTF.

This chain links TRBV6-6 with TRBJ1-2; unclear D gene. Per the germline V gene, CDR1 is MNHNY and CDR2 is SVGAGI (reference sequence). The V end was cut by 0 bases, the J end by 6 bases, with 8 bases between. The CDR3 has 13 residues. The CDR3 DNA reads TGTGCCAGCAGTTACTCGAAGGTCAATGGCTACACCTTC. Amino acid sequence: CASSYSKVNGYTF.

This clone qualifies as large. The chain employs TRBV19 and TRBJ2-7; perhaps TRBD1 as D (6 bases). This CDR3 has 14 residues. Germline assignment: CDR1 LNHDA and CDR2 SQIVND (reference sequence). V dropped 7 bases and J dropped 2 bases, with 15 bases sitting between them. The CDR3 loop is CASKSTAGAYEQYF. CDR3 nucleotide sequence: TGTGCCAGTAAGTCTACAGCAGGGGCCTACGAGCAGTACTTC.

The CDR3 is CAWSRAGSNQPQHF. The CDR3 DNA is TGTGCCTGGAGTCGGGCGGGATCCAATCAGCCCCAGCATTTT. The chain joins TRBV30 to TRBJ1-5; D is undetermined. This CDR3 region has 14 residues. Germline V lookup: CDR1 GTSNPN, CDR2 SVGIG (reference sequence). V shed 2 bases and J shed 3 bases, with 11 bases lying between them.

The CDR3 loop reads CAWRFEGVLTGELFF. The CDR3 nucleotides read TGTGCCTGGAGGTTCGAGGGAGTGTTGACCGGGGAGCTGTTTTTT. The V call is TRBV30, the J call TRBJ2-2; D may be TRBD2 (5 bases). The CDR3 is 15 amino acids. The V end was cut by 3 bases, the J end by 5 bases, with 16 bases between. Germline V lookup: CDR1 GTSNPN, CDR2 SVGIG (reference sequence).